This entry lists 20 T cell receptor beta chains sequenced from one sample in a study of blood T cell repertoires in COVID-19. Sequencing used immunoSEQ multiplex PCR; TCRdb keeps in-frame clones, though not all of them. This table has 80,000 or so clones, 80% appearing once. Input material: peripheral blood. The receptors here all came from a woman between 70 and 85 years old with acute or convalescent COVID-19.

The CDR3: CASSPSGNSPYGYTF. The CDR3 nucleotides are TGTGCCAGCAGCCCATCGGGGAATTCCCCCTATGGCTACACCTTC. The chain combines TRBV6-2 or TRBV6-3 with TRBJ1-2, with D hard to call. The CDR3 length is 15 residues. The germline gives CDR1 MNHEY, CDR2 SVGEGT. Trimming left V 6 bases short and J 4 bases short, with 18 bases between.

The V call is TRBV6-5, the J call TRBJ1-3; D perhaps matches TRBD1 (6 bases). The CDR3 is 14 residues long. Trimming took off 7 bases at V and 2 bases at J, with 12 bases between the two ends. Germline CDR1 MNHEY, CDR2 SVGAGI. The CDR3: CASTTTGTGNTIYF. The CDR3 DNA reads TGTGCCAGCACCACCACAGGGACTGGAAACACCATATATTTT.

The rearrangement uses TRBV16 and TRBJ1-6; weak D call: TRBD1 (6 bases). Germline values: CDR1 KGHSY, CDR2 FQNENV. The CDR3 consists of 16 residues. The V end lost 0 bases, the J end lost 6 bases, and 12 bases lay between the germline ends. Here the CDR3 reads CASSQSSRGSNSPLHF. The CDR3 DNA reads TGTGCCAGCAGCCAATCCTCCAGGGGAAGTAATTCACCCCTCCACTTT.

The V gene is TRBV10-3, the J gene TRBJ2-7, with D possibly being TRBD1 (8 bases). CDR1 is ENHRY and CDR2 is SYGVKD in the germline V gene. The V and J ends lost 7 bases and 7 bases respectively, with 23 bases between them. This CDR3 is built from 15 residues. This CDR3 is CAIKLQGTGGGEQYF. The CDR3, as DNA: TGTGCCATCAAGCTGCAAGGAACAGGGGGAGGGGAGCAGTACTTC.

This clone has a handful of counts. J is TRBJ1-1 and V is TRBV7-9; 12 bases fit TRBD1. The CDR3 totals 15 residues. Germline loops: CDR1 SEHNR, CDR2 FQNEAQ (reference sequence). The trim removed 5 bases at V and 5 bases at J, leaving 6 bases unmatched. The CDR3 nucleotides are TGTGCCAGCAGCGACGGGGACAGGGGGCGAACTGAAGCTTTCTTT. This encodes CASSDGDRGRTEAFF.

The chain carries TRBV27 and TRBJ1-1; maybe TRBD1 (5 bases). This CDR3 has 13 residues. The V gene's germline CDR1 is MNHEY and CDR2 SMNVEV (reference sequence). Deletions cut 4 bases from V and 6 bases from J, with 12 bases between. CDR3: CASSSGLWAEAFF. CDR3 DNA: TGTGCCAGCAGTTCGGGACTTTGGGCTGAAGCTTTCTTT.

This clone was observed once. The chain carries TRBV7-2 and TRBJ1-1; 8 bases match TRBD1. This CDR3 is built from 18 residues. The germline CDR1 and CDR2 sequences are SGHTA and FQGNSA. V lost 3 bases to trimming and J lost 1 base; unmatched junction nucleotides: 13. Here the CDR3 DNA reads TGTGCCAGCAGCTTTTCGGGGTCCCTGACAGGGGCGAACACTGAAGCTTTCTTT. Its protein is CASSFSGSLTGANTEAFF.

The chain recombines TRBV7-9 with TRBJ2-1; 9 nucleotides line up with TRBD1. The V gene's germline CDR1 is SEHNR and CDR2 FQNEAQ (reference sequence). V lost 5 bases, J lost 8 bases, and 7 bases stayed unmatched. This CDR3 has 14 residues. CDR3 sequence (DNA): TGTGCCAGCAGCCGGGACAGGGTGGTCGATGAGCAGTTCTTC. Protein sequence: CASSRDRVVDEQFF.

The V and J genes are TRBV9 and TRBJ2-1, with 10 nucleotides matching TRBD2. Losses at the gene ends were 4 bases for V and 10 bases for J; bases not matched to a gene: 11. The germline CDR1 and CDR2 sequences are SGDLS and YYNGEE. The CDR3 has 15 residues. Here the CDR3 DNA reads TGTGCCAGCAGCCCAGCGGGGGGGCGTCTAGGAGAGCAGTTCTTC. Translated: CASSPAGGRLGEQFF.

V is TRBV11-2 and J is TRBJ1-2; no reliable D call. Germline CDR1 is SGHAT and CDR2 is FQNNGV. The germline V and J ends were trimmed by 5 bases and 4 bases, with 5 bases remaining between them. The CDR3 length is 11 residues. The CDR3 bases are TGTGCCAGCAGCACGGGCTATGGCTACACCTTC. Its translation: CASSTGYGYTF.

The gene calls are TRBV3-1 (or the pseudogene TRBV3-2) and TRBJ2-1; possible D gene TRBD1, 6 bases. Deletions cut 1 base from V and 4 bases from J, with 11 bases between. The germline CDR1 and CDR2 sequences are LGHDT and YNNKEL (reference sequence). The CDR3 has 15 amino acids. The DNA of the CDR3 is TGTGCCAGCAGCCAAGTCGAGGGGGTTTACAATGAGCAGTTCTTC. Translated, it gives CASSQVEGVYNEQFF.

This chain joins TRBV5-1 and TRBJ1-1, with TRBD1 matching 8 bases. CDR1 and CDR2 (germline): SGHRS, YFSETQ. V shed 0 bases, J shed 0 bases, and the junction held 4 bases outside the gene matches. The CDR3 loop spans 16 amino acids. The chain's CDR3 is CASSLDRGVLNTEAFF. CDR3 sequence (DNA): TGCGCCAGCAGCTTGGACAGGGGGGTTTTGAACACTGAAGCTTTCTTT.

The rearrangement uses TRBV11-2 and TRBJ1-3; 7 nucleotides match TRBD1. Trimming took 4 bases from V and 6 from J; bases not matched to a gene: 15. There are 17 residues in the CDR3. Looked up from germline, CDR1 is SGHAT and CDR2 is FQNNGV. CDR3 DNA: TGTGCCAGCAGCTCCACCTACTTACAGGGGTTTGCAAACACCATATATTTT. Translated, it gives CASSSTYLQGFANTIYF.

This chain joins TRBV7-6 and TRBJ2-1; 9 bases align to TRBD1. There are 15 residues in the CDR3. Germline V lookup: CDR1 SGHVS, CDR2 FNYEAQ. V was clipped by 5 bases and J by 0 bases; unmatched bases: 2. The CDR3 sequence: CASSLQGASYNEQFF. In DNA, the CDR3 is TGTGCCAGCAGCCTACAGGGGGCCTCCTACAATGAGCAGTTCTTC.

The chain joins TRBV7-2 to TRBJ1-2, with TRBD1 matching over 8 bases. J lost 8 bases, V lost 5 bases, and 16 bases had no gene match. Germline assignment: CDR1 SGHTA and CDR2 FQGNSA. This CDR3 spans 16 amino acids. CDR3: CASSPQGATSSEGYTF. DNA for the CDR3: TGTGCCAGCAGCCCTCAGGGGGCCACTTCCTCTGAGGGCTACACCTTC.

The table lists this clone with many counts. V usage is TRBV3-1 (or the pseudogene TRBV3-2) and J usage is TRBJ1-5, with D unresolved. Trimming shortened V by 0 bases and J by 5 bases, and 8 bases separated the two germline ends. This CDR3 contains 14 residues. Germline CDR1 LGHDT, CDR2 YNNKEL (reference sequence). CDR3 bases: TGTGCCAGCAGCCAAGATCATAGATATCAGCCCCAGCATTTT. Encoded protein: CASSQDHRYQPQHF.

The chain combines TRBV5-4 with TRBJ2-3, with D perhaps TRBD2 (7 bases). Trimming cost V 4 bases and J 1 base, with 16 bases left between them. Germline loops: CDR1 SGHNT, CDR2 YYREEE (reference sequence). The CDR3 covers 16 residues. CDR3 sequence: CASSPGGGVRTDTQYF. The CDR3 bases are TGTGCCAGCAGCCCCGGAGGGGGGGTTCGCACAGATACGCAGTATTTT.

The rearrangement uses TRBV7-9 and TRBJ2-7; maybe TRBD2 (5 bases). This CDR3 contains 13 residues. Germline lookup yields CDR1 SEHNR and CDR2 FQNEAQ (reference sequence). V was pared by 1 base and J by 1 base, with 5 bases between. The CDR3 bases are TGTGCCAGCAGCTTAGGGGAGTCCTACGAGCAGTACTTC. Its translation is CASSLGESYEQYF.

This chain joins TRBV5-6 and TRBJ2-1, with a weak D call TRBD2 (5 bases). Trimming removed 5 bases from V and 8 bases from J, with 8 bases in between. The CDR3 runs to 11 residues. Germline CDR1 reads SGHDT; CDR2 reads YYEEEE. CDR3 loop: CASSSSYEQFF. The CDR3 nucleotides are TGTGCCAGCAGTTCTAGCTATGAGCAGTTCTTC. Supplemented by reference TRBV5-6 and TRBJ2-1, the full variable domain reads DAGVTQSPTHLIKTRGQQVTLRCSPKSGHDTVSWYQQALGQGPQFIFQYYEEEERQRGNFPDRFSGHQFPNYSSELNVNALLLGDSALYLCASSSSYEQFFGPGTRLTVL.

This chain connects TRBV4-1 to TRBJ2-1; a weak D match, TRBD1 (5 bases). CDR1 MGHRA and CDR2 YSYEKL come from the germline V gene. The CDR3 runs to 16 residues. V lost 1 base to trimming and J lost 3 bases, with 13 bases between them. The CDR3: CASSQGEGVVYNEQFF. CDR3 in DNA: TGCGCCAGCAGCCAAGGAGAAGGGGTGGTCTACAATGAGCAGTTCTTC.